The 3 T cell receptor beta chains given below trace back to one sample, sequenced in a study of blood T cell repertoires in COVID-19. Measured with immunoSEQ multiplex PCR; TCRdb has only the in-frame clones, and not every one. The sample has more than 55,000 clones, 80% to 95% seen once; the top ten hold about 4.5%. Sequencing was done on a sample of peripheral blood. The receptors derive from a man between 45 and 60 years old with active COVID-19.

V is TRBV7-6 and J is TRBJ2-2; TRBD2 aligns across 11 bases. This CDR3 is 16 amino acids long. Trimming removed 0 bases from V and 4 bases from J; junction bases left unmatched: 1. CDR1 and CDR2 from the germline V gene are SGHVS and FNYEAQ. The CDR3, as DNA: TGTGCCAGCAGCTTAGCGACTAGCGGGATCACCGGGGAGCTGTTTTTT. This encodes CASSLATSGITGELFF.

CDR3 sequence reads: CASSPGQGTKNIQYF. The CDR3 bases are TGTGCCAGCAGCCCAGGACAGGGAACCAAAAACATTCAGTACTTC. The chain couples TRBV7-2 to TRBJ2-4, with TRBD1 matching over 8 bases. CDR1 is SGHTA and CDR2 is FQGNSA in the germline V gene. The CDR3 length is 15 residues. With 5 bases clipped from V and 2 bases from J, the junction kept 5 bases outside the gene matches.

This clone came up once. The rearrangement uses TRBV24-1 and TRBJ2-1; 7 bases align to TRBD2. From germline, CDR1 is KGHDR and CDR2 SFDVKD. V lost 6 bases to trimming and J lost 9 bases; unmatched junction nucleotides: 10. This CDR3 comprises 14 residues. CDR3 residues: CATSLRGSESEQFF. For the CDR3, the DNA is TGTGCCACCAGTCTTCGCGGGAGTGAAAGTGAGCAGTTCTTC.